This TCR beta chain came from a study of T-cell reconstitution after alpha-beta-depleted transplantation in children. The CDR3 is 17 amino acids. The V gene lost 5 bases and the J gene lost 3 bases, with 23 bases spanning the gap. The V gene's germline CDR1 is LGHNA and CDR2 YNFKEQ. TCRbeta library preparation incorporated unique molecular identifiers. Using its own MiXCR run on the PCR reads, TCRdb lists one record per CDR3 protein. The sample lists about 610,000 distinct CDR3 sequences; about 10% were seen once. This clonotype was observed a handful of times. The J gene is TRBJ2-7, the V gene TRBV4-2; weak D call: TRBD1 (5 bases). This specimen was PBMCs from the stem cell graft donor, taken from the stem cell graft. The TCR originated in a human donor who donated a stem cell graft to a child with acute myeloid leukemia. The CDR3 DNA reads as TGTGCCAGCAGCAAGCCGGGTCACGGAGCGCAGGGCTACGAGCAGTACTTC. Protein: CASSKPGHGAQGYEQYF.